What follows are 30 T cell receptor beta chains derived from one specimen sequenced in a study of T-cell reconstitution after alpha-beta-depleted transplantation in children. TCRbeta library construction was performed incorporating unique molecular identifiers. TCRdb reanalysed the PCR reads using MiXCR and keeps one entry per CDR3 protein. Among around 360,000 distinct CDR3 sequences, approximately 10% were seen once, and the ten largest hold 2% to 3%. The specimen was PBMCs from the stem cell graft donor, collected from the stem cell graft. All receptors come from a human donor who donated a stem cell graft to a child with acute lymphoblastic leukemia.

The genes are TRBV28 and TRBJ1-2; TRBD1 is a possible D gene (6 bases). V was shortened by 5 bases and J by 4 bases, with 17 bases between the two germline ends. Germline loops: CDR1 MDHEN, CDR2 SYDVKM. This CDR3 spans 15 amino acids. CDR3 in amino acids: CASSQGNRWGYGYTF. Here the CDR3 DNA reads TGTGCCAGCAGTCAGGGGAATAGGTGGGGCTATGGCTACACCTTC.

This chain connects TRBV11-2 to TRBJ2-1; TRBD2 is a possible D gene (6 bases). The germline V gene encodes CDR1 SGHAT and CDR2 FQNNGV. The CDR3 loop spans 18 amino acids. The V end was cut by 0 bases, the J end by 2 bases, with 17 bases between. The chain's CDR3 is CASSLEWSSDPPYNEQFF. Here the CDR3 DNA reads TGTGCCAGCAGCTTAGAATGGTCTAGCGACCCTCCCTACAATGAGCAGTTCTTC.

This sequence joins TRBV27 and TRBJ2-5, with D perhaps matching TRBD1 (6 bases). CDR3 length: 12 residues. V was cut by 5 bases and J by 5 bases, with 9 bases left in between. Germline V lookup: CDR1 MNHEY, CDR2 SMNVEV (reference sequence). DNA for the CDR3: TGTGCCAGCAGTAGGCAGGGGGAGACCCAGTACTTC. Encoded protein: CASSRQGETQYF.

The chain carries TRBV15 and TRBJ2-3, with 11 bases lining up with TRBD2. J gave up 2 bases and V 0 bases, and 10 bases lay outside the gene matches. CDR3 length equals 19 residues. Germline V gene sequence: CDR1 LNHNV, CDR2 YYDKDF (reference sequence). The CDR3 DNA is TGTGCCACCAGCAGAGATCGGGTTAGCGGGAGGGGGCACACAGATACGCAGTATTTT. This translates into CATSRDRVSGRGHTDTQYF.

The chain joins TRBV5-4 to TRBJ2-3, with D possibly TRBD1 on 6 matching bases. CDR1 is SGHNT, CDR2 YYREEE, per germline (reference sequence). Deletions cut 6 bases from V and 2 bases from J, with 10 bases between. This CDR3 is 13 amino acids long. The CDR3 spells CASKQGFTDTQYF. In DNA, the CDR3 is TGTGCCAGCAAACAGGGTTTCACAGATACGCAGTATTTT.

This clonotype was detected only a few times. V is TRBV7-2 and J is TRBJ1-5; TRBD1 aligns across 9 bases. The ends lost 1 base at V and 6 bases at J; junction bases unmatched: 4. The germline CDR1 and CDR2 sequences are SGHTA and FQGNSA. The CDR3 is 15 residues long. CDR3 sequence: CASSLGDRAAQPQHF. The CDR3 region has the DNA TGTGCCAGCAGCTTAGGGGACAGGGCGGCTCAGCCCCAGCATTTT.

This clonotype has only a few counts. The rearrangement joins TRBV4-3 to TRBJ2-3; TRBD1 or TRBD2 may be the D gene (5 bases each). The CDR3 has 14 amino acids. Trimming removed 0 bases at V and 8 bases at J, with 12 bases between. Per germline, CDR1 LGHNA and CDR2 YSLEER. The chain's CDR3 is CASSQDEAGTTQYF. In DNA, the CDR3 is TGCGCCAGCAGCCAAGATGAGGCCGGGACTACGCAGTATTTT.

The rearrangement joins TRBV7-2 to TRBJ1-1, with D uncertain. The ends were cut back, 3 bases at V and 5 bases at J, with 10 bases in the middle. This CDR3 contains 13 residues. Germline V gene data show CDR1 as SGHTA and CDR2 as FQGNSA. CDR3: CASSFKAGTEAFF. DNA for the CDR3: TGTGCCAGCAGCTTCAAAGCCGGGACTGAAGCTTTCTTT.

The V call is TRBV11-2, the J call TRBJ2-7, with D maybe TRBD1 (6 bases). Germline CDR1 is SGHAT and CDR2 is FQNNGV. CDR3 length: 13 amino acids. Trimming took off 5 bases at V and 2 bases at J, with 10 bases between the two ends. The CDR3 spells CASSADRTYEQYF. The CDR3 nucleotides are TGTGCCAGCAGCGCAGACAGGACCTACGAGCAGTACTTC.

This clonotype was observed a handful of times. V is TRBV20-1 and J is TRBJ1-4; possibly TRBD1 for D (5 bases). Between the trimmed V and J ends, which lost 5 bases and 8 bases, there was a span of 18 bases. The CDR3 has 14 residues. Germline CDR1 and CDR2: DFQATT and SNEGSKA (reference sequence). CDR3 in amino acids: CSASDAMGDEKLFF. For the CDR3, the DNA is TGCAGTGCTTCGGACGCCATGGGGGACGAAAAACTGTTTTTT.

This chain connects TRBV5-1 to TRBJ2-7; D is unresolved. Germline V gene lookup returns CDR1 SGHRS and CDR2 YFSETQ. Trimming stripped 3 bases from V and 2 bases from J, with 18 bases between. This CDR3 is built from 16 residues. The CDR3 here is CASSSKVGTGPYEQYF. DNA of the CDR3: TGCGCCAGCAGCTCCAAGGTAGGTACGGGCCCCTACGAGCAGTACTTC.

This sequence joins TRBV5-1 and TRBJ2-1; possible D gene TRBD2, 5 bases. V lost 3 bases and J 0 bases, leaving 13 bases between the germline ends. Germline-derived CDR1 and CDR2 are SGHRS and YFSETQ. The CDR3 contains 16 residues. The CDR3 loop is CASSSPGLRSYNEQFF. In DNA form, the CDR3 reads TGCGCCAGCAGCTCGCCCGGACTCCGCTCCTACAATGAGCAGTTCTTC.

This clonotype was seen only a few times. The rearrangement joins TRBV20-1 to TRBJ2-2, with TRBD2 matching 9 bases. Looked up from germline, CDR1 is DFQATT and CDR2 is SNEGSKA (reference sequence). J lost 5 bases, V lost 6 bases, and 7 bases had no gene match. CDR3 size: 14 residues. CDR3 amino acids: CSAFLSGRTGELFF. As DNA, the CDR3 is TGCAGTGCATTTCTTAGCGGGAGAACCGGGGAGCTGTTTTTT.

This clonotype has ten or more counts. This rearrangement joins TRBV25-1 to TRBJ2-3, with D tentatively TRBD1 (5 bases). V lost 0 bases, J lost 4 bases, and 20 bases lay in between. The germline V gene has CDR1 MGHDK and CDR2 SYGVNS. The CDR3 spans 18 residues. The CDR3 protein is CASSEYTSSKQDPDTQYF. DNA of the CDR3: TGTGCCAGCAGTGAATATACGTCATCCAAACAGGATCCAGATACGCAGTATTTT.

This clonotype was counted at least ten times. The chain employs TRBV28 and TRBJ2-7, with 11 bases that match TRBD1. The CDR3 is 14 amino acids. Germline V gene lookup returns CDR1 MDHEN and CDR2 SYDVKM. With 7 bases clipped from V and 4 bases from J, the junction kept 6 bases outside the gene matches. CDR3 loop: CASTQDRGRYEQYF. The CDR3 DNA follows: TGTGCCAGCACCCAGGACAGGGGGCGATACGAGCAGTACTTC.

The chain's CDR3 is CASTKANNSSSGRHEQYF. The CDR3 DNA follows: TGTGCCAGCACCAAAGCAAATAACTCATCTAGCGGGAGACACGAGCAGTACTTC. V gene TRBV6-4 combines with J gene TRBJ2-7, with TRBD2 matching 10 bases. After removal of 7 bases from V and 5 bases from J, the junction contained 20 bases not matched to a gene. CDR1 and CDR2 (germline): MRHNA, SNTAGT. This CDR3 region has 18 residues.

This clonotype was seen at least ten times. The chain is built from TRBV12-3 or TRBV12-4 and TRBJ1-1; D gene unclear. The V gene lost 4 bases and the J gene lost 6 bases, with 15 bases spanning the gap. This CDR3 region has 14 residues. CDR3 sequence: CASSSFAGTAEAFF. The CDR3 region has the DNA TGTGCCAGCAGTTCGTTTGCGGGAACAGCTGAAGCTTTCTTT.

The chain employs TRBV5-1 and TRBJ2-1; TRBD1 aligns across 7 bases. The CDR3 length is 15 residues. Trimming removed 2 bases from V and 3 bases from J; junction bases left unmatched: 5. The germline V gene has CDR1 SGHRS and CDR2 YFSETQ. The CDR3 nucleotides read TGCGCCAGCAGCTTTGAGGGGGCCGTCTACAATGAGCAGTTCTTC. It encodes CASSFEGAVYNEQFF.

The CDR3 DNA reads as TGCGCCAGCAGCTCCATCCTAAGCTCCTACAATGAGCAGTTCTTC. This codes for CASSSILSSYNEQFF. The chain carries TRBV4-3 and TRBJ2-1, with D uncertain. The CDR3 is 15 amino acids. Germline CDR1 LGHNA, CDR2 YSLEER. Trimming took 5 bases from V and 0 from J, leaving 11 bases between them.

The V and J genes are TRBV5-1 and TRBJ2-3, with 9 bases that match TRBD2. Per germline, CDR1 SGHRS and CDR2 YFSETQ. The CDR3 extends over 15 amino acids. J lost 1 base, V lost 5 bases, and 5 bases had no gene match. The CDR3 nucleotides are TGCGCCAGCAGTGCGGCTAGCGGGGGCACAGATACGCAGTATTTT. Translating it yields CASSAASGGTDTQYF.

V is TRBV7-3 and J is TRBJ2-1; 7 positions agree with TRBD2. Trimming took 2 bases from V and 8 from J; bases not matched to a gene: 12. From germline, CDR1 is SGHTA and CDR2 FQGTGA. The CDR3 is 16 amino acids. The CDR3 spells CASSLSVGGPVDEQFF. CDR3 sequence (DNA): TGTGCCAGCAGCTTATCGGTGGGAGGGCCGGTCGATGAGCAGTTCTTC. The variable domain in full, completed from reference TRBV7-3 and TRBJ2-1, reads GAGVSQTPSNKVTEKGKYVELRCDPISGHTALYWYRQSLGQGPEFLIYFQGTGAADDSGLPNDRFFAVRPEGSVSTLKIQRTERGDSAVYLCASSLSVGGPVDEQFFGPGTRLTVL.

This clonotype was detected ten times or more. The chain is built from TRBV12-3 or TRBV12-4 and TRBJ1-1; D is ambiguous. CDR3 length equals 13 residues. With 5 bases removed from V and 1 base from J, the gap between germline ends came to 8 bases. The CDR3 coding sequence is TGTGCCAGCAGTCTAAAACAGAACACTGAAGCTTTCTTT. Its protein product is CASSLKQNTEAFF.

This rearrangement joins TRBV4-1 to TRBJ2-7; D is perhaps TRBD1 (6 bases). The germline gives CDR1 MGHRA, CDR2 YSYEKL. The CDR3 runs to 14 residues. Trimming left V 2 bases short and J 3 bases short, with 11 bases between. Here the CDR3 reads CASSQSDRHYEQYF. In nucleotides, the CDR3 is TGCGCCAGCAGCCAATCAGACAGGCACTACGAGCAGTACTTC.

This clonotype was counted ten times or more. The rearrangement links TRBV4-1 to TRBJ2-1, with D perhaps TRBD2 (5 bases). Germline CDR1 is MGHRA and CDR2 is YSYEKL. V gave up 1 base and J gave up 8 bases, with 9 bases separating them. The CDR3 contains 13 residues. Here the CDR3 reads CASSQVGRDEQFF. In DNA, the CDR3 is TGCGCCAGCAGCCAAGTGGGGAGAGATGAGCAGTTCTTC.

This clonotype was found a few times. The V call is TRBV12-3 or TRBV12-4, the J call TRBJ2-4; D is perhaps TRBD1 or TRBD2 (7 bases each). This CDR3 is built from 15 residues. The V and J ends lost 5 bases and 8 bases respectively, with 19 bases between them. The DNA for the CDR3 is TGTGCCAGCAGTCCGCGACAGGGTGGGGGGGACATTCAGTACTTC. It specifies CASSPRQGGGDIQYF.

In its sample, this clonotype was seen many times. Here the CDR3 DNA reads TGTGCCAGCAGTTCCCCTGATAGCAATCAGCCCCAGCATTTT. It codes for CASSSPDSNQPQHF. This chain connects TRBV27 to TRBJ1-5; D not resolved. Looked up from germline, CDR1 is MNHEY and CDR2 is SMNVEV (reference sequence). Trimming left V 4 bases short and J 0 bases short, with 7 bases between. CDR3 size: 14 residues.

Only a few counts were recorded for this clonotype. The genes are TRBV7-2 and TRBJ2-7; weak D call: TRBD2 (6 bases). From germline, CDR1 is SGHTA and CDR2 FQGNSA. The CDR3 sequence is 16 residues long. V was cut by 6 bases and J by 6 bases, with 24 bases left in between. DNA of the CDR3: TGTGCCAGCAGTTCCCCGGGACTGGGTGGGACGTTCGAGCAGTACTTC. Translating it yields CASSSPGLGGTFEQYF.

This clonotype was counted between two and nine times. This chain's CDR3 is CASGSRYGNTEAFF. CDR3 nucleotides: TGTGCCTCGGGGTCTCGGTACGGGAACACTGAAGCTTTCTTT. The chain uses TRBV6-1 and TRBJ1-1; D uncertain. Germline V gene data show CDR1 as MNHNS and CDR2 as SASEGT. The CDR3 totals 14 residues. The germline V and J ends were trimmed by 11 bases and 1 base, with 17 bases remaining between them.

About this clonotype: A much bigger clone sits one base away, suggesting this may be a read error. This sequence joins TRBV6-5 and TRBJ2-2, with D maybe TRBD1 (6 bases). CDR1 is MNHEY, CDR2 SVGAGI, per germline. The germline V and J ends were trimmed by 2 bases and 0 bases, with 7 bases remaining between them. This CDR3 is built from 15 residues. The CDR3 reads CASSYGTTNTGELFF. In DNA form, the CDR3 reads TGTGCCAGCAGTTACGGGACAACGAACACCGGGGAGCTGTTTTTT.

This clonotype has a handful of counts. The rearrangement links TRBV9 to TRBJ2-3, with D perhaps assigned TRBD1 or TRBD2 (5 bases each). Germline assignment: CDR1 SGDLS and CDR2 YYNGEE. V was cut by 3 bases and J by 0 bases, with 17 bases left in between. The CDR3 is 17 residues long. CDR3: CASSANPPGTSTDTQYF. The DNA of the CDR3 is TGTGCCAGCAGCGCCAACCCCCCGGGGACCAGCACAGATACGCAGTATTTT.